The 5 T cell receptor beta chains given below trace back to one sample, sequenced in a study of blood T cells in healthy people across ages. Primed by a sample-barcoded 5' primer and a J-beta primer mix, a second PCR proceeded for 7 to 11 cycles. A single record per CDR3 protein comes from TCRdb applying MiXCR to the 5' RACE reads. The data contain approximately 800,000 distinct CDR3 sequences, about 37% of them seen just once; the ten biggest clones take up roughly 13%. Sequencing was carried out using blood. These receptors were obtained from a young man in good health.

This chain connects TRBV20-1 to TRBJ2-5; 11 bases fit TRBD1. In germline, CDR1 is DFQATT, CDR2 SNEGSKA (reference sequence). The V gene end was trimmed by 3 bases and the J gene end by 5 bases; junction bases not matched to a gene: 5. The CDR3 runs 14 residues. As DNA, the CDR3 is TGCAGTGCTAGCTGGACAGGGGGCCGGGAGACCCAGTACTTC. Translating it yields CSASWTGGRETQYF.

This chain uses TRBV7-9 with TRBJ1-5; maybe TRBD1 (5 bases). The germline V and J ends were trimmed by 5 bases and 7 bases, with 15 bases remaining between them. Germline V gene data show CDR1 as SEHNR and CDR2 as FQNEAQ (reference sequence). CDR3 size: 14 residues. This CDR3 is CASSHGTEGQPQHF. The CDR3 bases are TGTGCCAGCAGCCACGGGACCGAGGGGCAGCCCCAGCATTTT.

As for this clonotype: At one boundary the junction diverges from the germline segment, which might be a read error. The rearrangement joins TRBV7-2 to TRBJ1-6; 9 positions agree with TRBD1. The germline V gene encodes CDR1 SGHTA and CDR2 FQGNSA. The CDR3 runs 16 residues. The CDR3 bases are TGTGCCAGCAGCCCCCGACAGGGGGTAAGAGATTCACCCCCCCACTTT. Translated, it gives CASSPRQGVRDSPPHF.

As regards this clonotype: A much larger clonotype is one base distant, so this may be a read error. DNA for the CDR3: TGCGCCAGCAGCCAAGATGCTAGCCGAAACACAGATACGCAGTATTTT. It translates to CASSQDASRNTDTQYF. The V gene is TRBV4-3, the J gene TRBJ2-3; D is perhaps TRBD2 (5 bases). Trimming removed 0 bases at V and 2 bases at J, with 12 bases between. Germline V gene data show CDR1 as LGHNA and CDR2 as YSLEER. The CDR3 is 16 amino acids.

Comments on this clonotype: This may arise from a read error, as a much more abundant clone is one base away. The chain carries TRBV7-2 and TRBJ2-1; 7 nucleotides match TRBD1. This CDR3 is built from 13 residues. The germline gives CDR1 SGHTA, CDR2 FQGNSA. Trimming at V came to 5 bases and at J to 10 bases, leaving 8 bases not matched to a gene. CDR3 DNA: TGTGCCAGCAGCCTCTCTCGGACAGGCGAGCAGTTCTTC. It is translated as CASSLSRTGEQFF.